The text below deals with one T cell receptor beta chain. The sample originates from a study of blood T cell repertoires in COVID-19. Turning to the study itself: Collection of acute and convalescent COVID-19 samples took place in the United States, Italy and Spain.

The length of the CDR3 is 15 residues. The V gene lost 5 bases and the J gene lost 7 bases, with 17 bases spanning the gap. Germline loops: CDR1 SGHTA, CDR2 FQGNSA. Authors' processing steps: Estimation of nucleated cell counts relied on the amplification of reference gene primers. The protocol was immunoSEQ multiplex PCR, while the TCRdb copy is restricted to in-frame clones and leaves out a portion. V and J calls and clone size come straight from that table; D and trimming were deduced from the DNA. This table has about 180,000 clones, under 90% appearing once. During active infection, Seattle patients enrolled and were then monitored through disease.

Sequencing input: peripheral blood. V gene TRBV7-2 combines with J gene TRBJ1-4, with TRBD1 as a possible D gene (5 bases). The sequence was collected from a person aged 65 to 85 with COVID-19, enrolled during active disease. In DNA form, the CDR3 reads TGTGCCAGCAGCCAAGGGGTCTGGGGAAGTGAAAAACTGTTTTTT. It specifies CASSQGVWGSEKLFF.